These 2 T cell receptor beta chains were sequenced from one sample in a study of cytomegalovirus exposure and HLA in healthy donors. Primers included in the PCR were 60 Vbeta and 13 Jbeta primers. The repertoire was sequenced with immunoSEQ multiplex PCR; TCRdb's copy has only in-frame clones and lacks some. This sample has almost 200,000 clones; roughly three quarters occur once, and the top ten carry approximately 0.36%. The sample consisted of PBMCs. The receptors were gathered from a male donor in good health and CMV-seropositive.

The genes are TRBV6-1 and TRBJ2-1, with 8 bases identical to TRBD2. The germline V gene encodes CDR1 MNHNS and CDR2 SASEGT. The CDR3 totals 13 residues. V dropped 4 bases and J dropped 7; count of bases not matched to a gene: 3. CDR3 loop: CASSVVAGNEQFF. Written as DNA, the CDR3 is TGTGCCAGCAGTGTAGTAGCGGGGAATGAGCAGTTCTTC.

The chain is built from TRBV5-4 and TRBJ1-2; D might be TRBD1 (5 bases). Germline V gives CDR1 SGHNT, CDR2 YYREEE (reference sequence). The CDR3 extends over 12 amino acids. V lost 5 bases and J lost 8, with 13 bases in between. CDR3 in DNA: TGTGCCAGCAGTCGGAGCGACAGCGGCTACACCTTC. Translating it yields CASSRSDSGYTF. Complete variable domain (other parts from reference TRBV5-4 and TRBJ1-2): ETGVTQSPTHLIKTRGQQVTLRCSSQSGHNTVSWYQQALGQGPQFIFQYYREEENGRGNFPPRFSGLQFPNYSSELNVNALELDDSALYLCASSRSDSGYTFGSGTRLTVV.